This T cell receptor beta chain is from a study of human T cells and chemical hapten exposure. This clonotype was seen ten or more times. Its antigen is still unknown. TCRdb re-derived calls from the RACE reads in MiXCR, one entry per CDR3 protein. This table holds a few hundred thousand distinct CDR3 sequences, 6% to 7% found once. V shed 6 bases and J shed 0 bases, with 14 bases lying between them. The CDR3 covers 15 residues. Germline V lookup: CDR1 MDHEN, CDR2 SYDVKM. Study conclusions and caveats: Expanded TCR sets contained significantly more large CDR3 similarity clusters than controls.

Time point meaning: patch test 2, 6 weeks after DPC sensitization. The sample's treatment: therapeutic diphenylcyclopropenone sensitization with weekly scalp DPC. The genes are TRBV28 and TRBJ1-1; no firm D call. The sequence derives from a woman between 18 and 30 years old with alopecia areata. Some clones in this sample may be carry-over from other donors' samples. This specimen consisted of whole blood, obtained in connection with sensitization to the hapten diphenylcyclopropenone (DPC). The CDR3 is CASSEEGVLNTEAFF. The CDR3 DNA follows: TGTGCCAGCAGCGAGGAGGGCGTTTTGAACACTGAAGCTTTCTTT.